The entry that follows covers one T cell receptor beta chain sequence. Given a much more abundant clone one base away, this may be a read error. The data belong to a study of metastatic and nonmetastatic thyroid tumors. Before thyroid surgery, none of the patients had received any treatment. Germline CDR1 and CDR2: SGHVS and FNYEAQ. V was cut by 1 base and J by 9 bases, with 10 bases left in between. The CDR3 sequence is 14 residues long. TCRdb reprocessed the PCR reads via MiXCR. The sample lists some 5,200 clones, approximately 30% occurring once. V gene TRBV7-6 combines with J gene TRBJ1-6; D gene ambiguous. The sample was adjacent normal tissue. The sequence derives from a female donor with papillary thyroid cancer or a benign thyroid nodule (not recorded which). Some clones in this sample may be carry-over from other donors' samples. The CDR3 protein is CASSLGHGSSPLHF. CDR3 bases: TGTGCCAGCAGCTTAGGGCATGGAAGTTCACCCCTCCACTTT.